Presented here are 29 T cell receptor beta chains from one specimen sequenced in a study of CD8+CD57+ T cells in acquired aplastic anemia. TCR beta VDJ and CDR3 profiles were obtained from a genomic DNA template. TCRdb itself ran the reads through MiXCR, one entry per CDR3 protein. This sample has 100,000 to 150,000 distinct CDR3 sequences, with 48% found just once. The sample taken for sequencing was sorted CD4+, CD8+, or CD8+CD57+ T cells (not recorded which) from PBMCs. The origin of the receptors is a human donor in good health, serving as a control.

This clonotype has only a few counts. The J gene is TRBJ2-3, the V gene TRBV20-1, with 9 bases identical to TRBD1. The V and J ends lost 0 bases and 0 bases, in that order; junction bases with no gene match: 7. Germline V gives CDR1 DFQATT, CDR2 SNEGSKA (reference sequence). CDR3 length equals 17 residues. As DNA, the CDR3 is TGCAGTGCTAGAGAGGGACTGGGACAGGGTAGCACAGATACGCAGTATTTT. The encoded protein is CSAREGLGQGSTDTQYF.

This clonotype was seen only once. The chain joins TRBV9 to TRBJ2-5; TRBD2 agrees at 12 bases. With V trimmed by 3 bases and J by 2 bases, 5 bases remained unmatched. This CDR3 is built from 16 residues. From germline, CDR1 is SGDLS and CDR2 YYNGEE. For the CDR3, the DNA is TGTGCCAGCAGCGCCACCGGGACTAGCGGGCAAGAGACCCAGTACTTC. This sequence encodes CASSATGTSGQETQYF.

Many counts were recorded for this clonotype. The chain recombines TRBV19 with TRBJ1-3; 7 nucleotides align to TRBD1. The junction had 7 bases not matched to a gene; V was cut back by 6 bases and J by 8 bases. The CDR3 totals 13 residues. Per the germline V gene, CDR1 is LNHDA and CDR2 is SQIVND (reference sequence). This CDR3 is CASRLTGVDTIYF. In nucleotides, the CDR3 is TGTGCCAGTAGACTCACAGGGGTGGACACCATATATTTT.

This clonotype was picked up many times. This sequence joins TRBV5-1 and TRBJ2-7, with 7 bases that match TRBD2. The CDR3 runs 14 residues. The germline CDR1 and CDR2 sequences are SGHRS and YFSETQ. The J segment lost 2 bases and the V segment lost 0 bases, leaving 2 bases of the junction unmatched. This CDR3 reads CASSLEAGAYEQYF. In DNA form, the CDR3 reads TGCGCCAGCAGCTTGGAGGCGGGGGCCTACGAGCAGTACTTC.

This clonotype was seen more than once but under ten times. A much larger clone differs by one base, so this may be a read error. This chain connects TRBV6-5 to TRBJ1-3; D not certain. Trimming shortened V by 2 bases and J by 2 bases, and 4 bases separated the two germline ends. CDR1 and CDR2 (germline): MNHEY, SVGAGI. The CDR3 contains 13 residues. In DNA form, the CDR3 reads TGTGCCAGCAGTTACAGGGCTGGAAACACCATATATTTT. This translates into CASSYRAGNTIYF.

The chain couples TRBV12-3 or TRBV12-4 to TRBJ1-3; 11 positions match TRBD1. Trimming removed 5 bases from V and 0 bases from J; junction bases left unmatched: 6. The CDR3 sequence is 17 residues long. CDR3 nucleotide sequence: TGTGCCAGCAGTCCCGGGACAGGGGGACACTCTGGAAACACCATATATTTT. It specifies CASSPGTGGHSGNTIYF.

This clonotype was seen more than once but under ten times. V usage is TRBV3-1 and J usage is TRBJ2-2; D unresolved. Between the trimmed V and J ends, which lost 4 bases and 1 base, there was a span of 13 bases. From germline, CDR1 is LGHDT and CDR2 YNNKEL (reference sequence). CDR3 length equals 16 residues. The CDR3 sequence: CASSRGPGRNTGELFF. The CDR3 DNA is TGTGCCAGCAGCCGTGGCCCCGGTCGGAACACCGGGGAGCTGTTTTTT.

In this sample, this clonotype turned up many times. This chain uses TRBV4-3 with TRBJ2-5, with D uncertain. Germline V gene lookup returns CDR1 LGHNA and CDR2 YSLEER. This CDR3 region has 13 residues. V shed 4 bases and J shed 4 bases, with 10 bases lying between them. The DNA of the CDR3 is TGCGCCAGCAGCCGCAAGATGGGAGAGACCCAGTACTTC. This encodes CASSRKMGETQYF.

The chain couples TRBV11-3 to TRBJ2-5, with D tentatively TRBD1 or TRBD2 (6 bases each). V lost 2 bases, J lost 5 bases, and 15 bases lay in between. The CDR3 spans 15 residues. Germline values: CDR1 SGHNT, CDR2 YENEEA. The CDR3 sequence is CASSLIRGASETQYF. CDR3 sequence (DNA): TGTGCCAGCAGCTTAATTAGGGGGGCATCGGAGACCCAGTACTTC. The full variable domain, with the rest looked up from reference TRBV11-3 and TRBJ2-5, is EAGVVQSPRYKIIEKKQPVAFWCNPISGHNTLYWYLQNLGQGPELLIRYENEEAVDDSQLPKDRFSAERLKGVDSTLKIQPAELGDSAVYLCASSLIRGASETQYFGPGTRLLVL.

The chain employs TRBV29-1 and TRBJ1-2; 7 nucleotides line up with TRBD1. This CDR3 contains 16 residues. Losses at the gene ends were 4 bases for V and 3 bases for J; bases not matched to a gene: 14. Per the germline V gene, CDR1 is SQVTM and CDR2 is ANQGSEA. CDR3 sequence: CSVGYTDRDGHYGYTF. CDR3 bases: TGCAGCGTTGGATATACAGACAGGGACGGACACTATGGCTACACCTTC.

By share, this clonotype ranks as medium-sized. This chain joins TRBV29-1 and TRBJ1-2; 7 bases are a match to TRBD1. The J segment lost 2 bases and the V segment lost 4 bases, leaving 4 bases of the junction unmatched. Germline CDR1 and CDR2: SQVTM and ANQGSEA. The CDR3 sequence is 13 residues long. For the CDR3, the DNA is TGCAGCGTTGGGGGACAGTCGAACTATGGCTACACCTTC. Protein sequence: CSVGGQSNYGYTF.

This clonotype was observed at least ten times. The rearrangement uses TRBV7-8 and TRBJ1-5; D call uncertain. In germline, CDR1 is SGHVS, CDR2 FQNEAQ. Trimming stripped 1 base from V and 1 base from J, with 5 bases between. This CDR3 has 14 residues. CDR3 in amino acids: CASSLVQSNQPQHF. Written as DNA, the CDR3 is TGTGCCAGCAGCTTAGTCCAAAGCAATCAGCCCCAGCATTTT.

In the case of this clonotype: At one end, the junction sequence differs from germline, possibly due to a read error. This chain joins TRBV2 and TRBJ1-1, with 7 bases matching TRBD1. CDR3 length: 14 amino acids. The germline gives CDR1 SNHLY, CDR2 FYNNEI. For the CDR3, the DNA is TGTGCCAGCAGTGGACAGGGTACGAACACTGAGGCTTTCTTT. The encoded protein is CASSGQGTNTEAFF.

This clonotype was seen just once. The genes are TRBV7-3 and TRBJ2-7; 8 bases align to TRBD1. The V and J ends lost 2 bases and 4 bases, in that order; junction bases with no gene match: 7. Per the germline V gene, CDR1 is SGHTA and CDR2 is FQGTGA. The CDR3 covers 15 residues. CDR3 DNA sequence: TGTGCCAGCAGCTTAGGTCAGGGGGCGGGTTACGAGCAGTACTTC. It encodes CASSLGQGAGYEQYF.

To note about this clonotype: The missing conserved phenylalanine or tryptophan at the end of this CDR3 makes a read error likely. This chain links TRBV7-8 with TRBJ1-6; tentative D call: TRBD1 (5 bases). CDR1 SGHVS and CDR2 FQNEAQ come from the germline V gene. V lost 3 bases, J lost 7 bases, and 7 bases lay in between. This CDR3 contains 13 residues. The CDR3 region has the DNA TGTGCCAGCAGCTTCGGGGGGAATTCACCCCTCCACCTT. Translated: CASSFGGNSPLHL.

In regard to this clonotype: At one end, the junction sequence differs from germline, possibly due to a read error. The rearrangement uses TRBV30 and TRBJ1-1; 7 bases align to TRBD1. The CDR3 contains 15 residues. Germline V CDR1 and CDR2: GTSNPN, SVGIG (reference sequence). CDR3 amino acids: CAWRIRQGVNAEAFF. DNA of the CDR3: TGTGCCTGGAGGATAAGACAGGGAGTGAACGCTGAAGCTTTCTTT.

This clonotype is categorized as medium-sized. The gene calls are TRBV7-2 and TRBJ2-1; D gene unclear. Per the germline V gene, CDR1 is SGHTA and CDR2 is FQGNSA. The CDR3 runs 13 residues. Trimming left V 5 bases short and J 3 bases short, with 8 bases between. CDR3 in amino acids: CASSPESYNEQFF. The CDR3 DNA follows: TGTGCCAGCAGCCCCGAGAGCTACAATGAGCAGTTCTTC.

This clonotype was found once. The rearrangement joins TRBV7-3 to TRBJ1-6; D may be TRBD1 (6 bases). Germline values: CDR1 SGHTA, CDR2 FQGTGA. This CDR3 has 12 residues. Trimming removed 1 base from V and 12 bases from J, with 7 bases in between. This CDR3 is CASSLKGGPLHF. The DNA of the CDR3 is TGTGCCAGCAGCTTAAAGGGGGGACCCCTCCACTTT.

This rearrangement joins TRBV10-3 to TRBJ1-2, with D possibly matching TRBD1 (6 bases). Germline CDR1 ENHRY, CDR2 SYGVKD. The CDR3 totals 10 residues. V was trimmed by 6 bases and J by 12 bases, leaving 11 bases between them. The CDR3 protein is CAIRDSGNTF. In nucleotides, the CDR3 is TGTGCCATCAGGGACAGTGGAAACACCTTC.

This clonotype was seen repeatedly, ten times or more. This chain connects TRBV27 to TRBJ2-3, with 10 nucleotides matching TRBD2. The J segment lost 0 bases and the V segment lost 5 bases, leaving 2 bases of the junction unmatched. Germline CDR1 reads MNHEY; CDR2 reads SMNVEV (reference sequence). This CDR3 spans 15 amino acids. The CDR3 loop reads CASSLAGVSTDTQYF. The CDR3 DNA sequence: TGTGCCAGCAGTCTAGCGGGGGTTAGCACAGATACGCAGTATTTT.

Comment on this clonotype: Compared with germline, one end of the junction differs, possibly owing to a read error. The chain has TRBV7-6 and TRBJ2-5, with D perhaps matching TRBD2 (6 bases). The CDR3 is 15 amino acids. Per the germline V gene, CDR1 is SGHVS and CDR2 is FNYEAQ. The CDR3 coding sequence is TGTGCCAGCAGCTTCGATCGCCAAGGAGGGGAGACCCGGTACTTC. This encodes CASSFDRQGGETRYF.

The rearrangement links TRBV10-3 to TRBJ2-2; D is undetermined. The CDR3 covers 17 residues. The ends were cut back, 0 bases at V and 3 bases at J, with 14 bases in the middle. Germline-derived CDR1 and CDR2 are ENHRY and SYGVKD. The CDR3 DNA is TGTGCCATCAGTGAGTCTTTCGGTACTTTGGACACCGGGGAGCTGTTTTTT. Protein sequence: CAISESFGTLDTGELFF.

The V gene is TRBV20-1, the J gene TRBJ1-1; D gene unclear. Germline lookup yields CDR1 DFQATT and CDR2 SNEGSKA (reference sequence). The V end lost 6 bases, the J end lost 3 bases, and 11 bases lay between the germline ends. The CDR3 is 12 residues long. The CDR3 bases are TGCAGTGCCCACGTAGGAGACACTGAAGCTTTCTTT. Its translation: CSAHVGDTEAFF.

This clonotype was seen a single time. The chain has TRBV19 and TRBJ1-2; 9 bases match TRBD1. Germline CDR1 and CDR2: LNHDA and SQIVND (reference sequence). The V gene end was trimmed by 5 bases and the J gene end by 4 bases; junction bases not matched to a gene: 5. This CDR3 is built from 14 residues. Written as DNA, the CDR3 is TGTGCCAGTAGTGCGACGACAGGGGGCTATGGCTACACCTTC. This translates into CASSATTGGYGYTF.

This chain connects TRBV10-3 to TRBJ1-2; D gene unclear. V lost 0 bases to trimming and J lost 3 bases, with 2 bases between them. Germline-derived CDR1 and CDR2 are ENHRY and SYGVKD. The CDR3 has 12 residues. The CDR3 DNA reads TGTGCCATCAGTGAGTCACACTATGGCTACACCTTC. Protein: CAISESHYGYTF.

The V call is TRBV15, the J call TRBJ1-3; tentative D call: TRBD1 (5 bases). V was shortened by 5 bases and J by 0 bases, with 11 bases between the two germline ends. CDR3 length equals 15 residues. Per germline, CDR1 LNHNV and CDR2 YYDKDF (reference sequence). The CDR3 DNA reads TGTGCCACCAGCCGTCGGACAATCTCTGGAAACACCATATATTTT. It translates to CATSRRTISGNTIYF.

This clonotype was seen a few times. The chain has TRBV29-1 and TRBJ1-2; TRBD1 matches 7 bases. This CDR3 contains 15 residues. From germline, CDR1 is SQVTM and CDR2 ANQGSEA. V lost 6 bases to trimming and J lost 4 bases; unmatched junction nucleotides: 14. CDR3 sequence: CSVSGTEISLYGYTF. CDR3 bases: TGCAGCGTGTCCGGGACAGAGATCTCCCTCTATGGCTACACCTTC.

The V and J genes are TRBV10-3 and TRBJ2-1; D perhaps matches TRBD2 (7 bases). Trimming stripped 4 bases from V and 2 bases from J, with 12 bases between. CDR1 is ENHRY, CDR2 SYGVKD, per germline. This CDR3 comprises 15 residues. The CDR3 region is CAISGGGGTYNEQFF. CDR3 coding DNA: TGTGCCATCAGTGGGGGAGGGGGGACCTACAATGAGCAGTTCTTC.

Regarding this clonotype: A junction end diverges from the germline sequence, so it may reflect a read error. This rearrangement joins TRBV12-5 to TRBJ2-2, with D perhaps given as TRBD1 or TRBD2 (5 bases each). The germline gives CDR1 LGHNT, CDR2 FRNRAP. CDR3 length: 16 residues. For the CDR3, the DNA is TGTACTAGTGGCCTCGGGCAAGGGGCGGGCACCGGGGAGCTGTTTTTT. Its translation is CTSGLGQGAGTGELFF.